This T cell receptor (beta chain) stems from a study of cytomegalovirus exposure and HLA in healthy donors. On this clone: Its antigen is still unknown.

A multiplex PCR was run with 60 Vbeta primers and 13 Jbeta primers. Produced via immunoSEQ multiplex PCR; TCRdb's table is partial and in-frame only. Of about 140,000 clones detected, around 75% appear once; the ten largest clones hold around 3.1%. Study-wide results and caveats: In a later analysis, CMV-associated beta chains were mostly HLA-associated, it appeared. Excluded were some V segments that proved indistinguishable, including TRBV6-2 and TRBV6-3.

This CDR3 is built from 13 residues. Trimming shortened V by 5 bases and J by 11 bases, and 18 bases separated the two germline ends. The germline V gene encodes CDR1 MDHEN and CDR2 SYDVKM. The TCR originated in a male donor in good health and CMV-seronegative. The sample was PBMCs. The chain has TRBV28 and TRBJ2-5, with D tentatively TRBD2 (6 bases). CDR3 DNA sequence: TGTGCCAGCAGTCAAAGGAGGGTAGGGGAGCAGTACTTC. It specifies CASSQRRVGEQYF.